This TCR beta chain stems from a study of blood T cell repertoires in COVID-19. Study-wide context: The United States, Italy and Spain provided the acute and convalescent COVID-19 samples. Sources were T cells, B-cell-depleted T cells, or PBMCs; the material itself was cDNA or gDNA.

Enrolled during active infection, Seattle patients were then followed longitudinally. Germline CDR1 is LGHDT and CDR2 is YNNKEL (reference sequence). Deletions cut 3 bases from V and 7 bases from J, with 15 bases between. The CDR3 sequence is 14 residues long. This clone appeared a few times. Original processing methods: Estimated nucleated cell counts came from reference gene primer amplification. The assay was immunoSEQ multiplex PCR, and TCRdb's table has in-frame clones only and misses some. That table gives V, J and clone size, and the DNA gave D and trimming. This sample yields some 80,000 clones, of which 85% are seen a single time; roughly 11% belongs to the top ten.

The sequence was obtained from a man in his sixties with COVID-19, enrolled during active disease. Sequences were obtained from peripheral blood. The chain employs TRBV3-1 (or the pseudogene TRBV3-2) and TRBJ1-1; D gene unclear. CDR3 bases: TGTGCCAGCAGCCACTTCGGGGTCCCTCTTGAAGCTTTCTTT. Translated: CASSHFGVPLEAFF.